Shown below are 21 T cell receptor beta chains from a single sample sequenced in a study of blood T cells in healthy people across ages. Sample-barcoded 5' priming and a J-beta primer mix drove a second PCR of about 6 to 11 cycles. TCRdb fed the 5' RACE reads into MiXCR, producing one record per CDR3 protein. Here the sample spans more than 800,000 distinct CDR3 sequences, under 45% being singletons. The sequencing sample was made of blood. The origin of the receptors is a woman aged 55 to 70 in good health.

CDR3 sequence: CASSALLSSYEQYF. CDR3 nucleotide sequence: TGTGCCAGCAGCGCCCTCCTTAGCTCCTACGAGCAGTACTTC. This rearrangement joins TRBV9 to TRBJ2-4; D is undetermined. Judging by the DNA end, TRBJ2-7 fits better; the J call may be wrong. Per the germline V gene, CDR1 is SGDLS and CDR2 is YYNGEE. CDR3 length: 14 residues.

This chain connects TRBV7-2 to TRBJ2-1, with TRBD2 identical over 16 bases. CDR3 length equals 20 residues. Unmatched junction bases numbered 13, after V lost 4 bases and J lost 4 bases. Germline CDR1 reads SGHTA; CDR2 reads FQGNSA. In DNA form, the CDR3 reads TGTGCCAGCAGCTCGGGAACGGGACTAGCGGGAGGGCTTAATTACAATGAGCAGTTCTTC. It yields the protein CASSSGTGLAGGLNYNEQFF.

The chain is built from TRBV12-3 or TRBV12-4 and TRBJ2-7, with TRBD1 as a possible D gene (6 bases). V was pared by 5 bases and J by 3 bases, with 14 bases between. The CDR3 is 14 residues long. The CDR3 region has the DNA TGTGCCAGCAGTCGAACCGGGACACGCTACGAGCAGTACTTC. Its translation is CASSRTGTRYEQYF.

V and J are TRBV20-1 and TRBJ2-5; 8 bases are a match to TRBD2. The CDR3 length is 14 residues. J gave up 5 bases and V 8 bases, and 13 bases lay outside the gene matches. The germline gives CDR1 DFQATT, CDR2 SNEGSKA (reference sequence). The CDR3 reads CSSDGGVLRETQYF. DNA for the CDR3: TGCAGTTCCGACGGGGGGGTCCTCCGGGAGACCCAGTACTTC.

The gene calls are TRBV20-1 and TRBJ2-1; unclear D gene. V was pared by 4 bases and J by 0 bases, with 10 bases between. CDR3 length: 14 amino acids. CDR1 DFQATT and CDR2 SNEGSKA come from the germline V gene (reference sequence). The CDR3 loop reads CSATRRVSYNEQFF. The CDR3 nucleotides are TGCAGTGCTACCAGAAGGGTCTCCTACAATGAGCAGTTCTTC.

Only one count was recorded for this clonotype. CDR3 region: CASSFTSGGFRETQYF. CDR3 nucleotides: TGTGCCAGCAGCTTTACTAGCGGGGGGTTTCGGGAGACCCAGTACTTC. This chain links TRBV7-2 with TRBJ2-5; 12 bases align to TRBD2. Germline V gene sequence: CDR1 SGHTA, CDR2 FQGNSA. The CDR3 totals 16 residues. V shed 3 bases and J 5 bases; nucleotides not matched to a gene: 7.

This clonotype was counted only a few times. The chain combines TRBV4-1 with TRBJ2-1, with TRBD2 matching 11 bases. This CDR3 comprises 17 residues. Germline V gives CDR1 MGHRA, CDR2 YSYEKL. Trimming removed 1 base from V and 8 bases from J; junction bases left unmatched: 10. CDR3 amino acids: CASSQGNLLAGVYEQFF. CDR3 DNA sequence: TGCGCCAGCAGCCAAGGAAATCTACTAGCGGGAGTTTATGAGCAGTTCTTC.

The chain employs TRBV7-9 and TRBJ1-2; 8 bases map to TRBD1. After removal of 11 bases from V and 5 bases from J, the junction contained 10 bases not matched to a gene. This CDR3 contains 13 residues. From germline, CDR1 is SEHNR and CDR2 FQNEAQ (reference sequence). Here the CDR3 DNA reads TGTGCCGGAGTTAGGGGGACAGGATATGGCTACACCTTC. The encoded protein is CAGVRGTGYGYTF.

J is TRBJ2-1 and V is TRBV11-2; possible D gene TRBD1, 5 bases. With 8 bases removed from V and 8 bases from J, the gap between germline ends came to 16 bases. Looked up from germline, CDR1 is SGHAT and CDR2 is FQNNGV. There are 13 residues in the CDR3. The CDR3 bases are TGTGCCAGCGCCTTACAGGCTATTTATGAGCAGTTCTTC. It is translated as CASALQAIYEQFF.

The chain joins TRBV27 to TRBJ1-5; D is ambiguous. The CDR3 extends over 13 amino acids. With 1 base removed from V and 1 base from J, the gap between germline ends came to 2 bases. Germline values: CDR1 MNHEY, CDR2 SMNVEV (reference sequence). CDR3 in amino acids: CASSLFSNQPQHF. The CDR3 coding sequence is TGTGCCAGCAGTTTATTCAGCAATCAGCCCCAGCATTTT.

This clonotype was counted only a few times. The V and J genes are TRBV12-3 or TRBV12-4 and TRBJ2-5; the D gene could be TRBD1 or TRBD2 (5 bases each). The CDR3 is 13 amino acids. The V end lost 3 bases, the J end lost 5 bases, and 10 bases lay between the germline ends. Written as DNA, the CDR3 is TGTGCCAGCAGTTTCCGGGGCGGCGAGACCCAGTACTTC. Its protein is CASSFRGGETQYF.

Ten or more counts support this clonotype. J is TRBJ2-5 and V is TRBV9, with D perhaps matching TRBD2 (5 bases). The germline gives CDR1 SGDLS, CDR2 YYNGEE. The V and J ends lost 2 bases and 1 base respectively, with 9 bases between them. The CDR3 has 14 residues. The CDR3 coding sequence is TGTGCCAGCAGCGTGGGCGGGTTCCAAGAGACCCAGTACTTC. It yields the protein CASSVGGFQETQYF.

V gene TRBV5-1 combines with J gene TRBJ2-1; D remains ambiguous. The germline CDR1 and CDR2 sequences are SGHRS and YFSETQ. The CDR3 covers 15 residues. Trimming left V 4 bases short and J 0 bases short, with 11 bases between. Here the CDR3 reads CASSHLSSSYNEQFF. CDR3 nucleotides: TGCGCCAGCAGCCACCTTTCGAGCTCCTACAATGAGCAGTTCTTC. Full variable domain (remainder filled in from reference TRBV5-1 and TRBJ2-1): KAGVTQTPRYLIKTRGQQVTLSCSPISGHRSVSWYQQTPGQGLQFLFEYFSETQRNKGNFPGRFSGRQFSNSRSEMNVSTLELGDSALYLCASSHLSSSYNEQFFGPGTRLTVL.

This chain links TRBV21-1 with TRBJ2-3; the table's TRBD1 call for D was not verified on the DNA. TRBV21-1 is a known pseudogene. This CDR3 spans 19 amino acids. The CDR3 region is CASRKSDVIDRGSTDTQYF. In nucleotides, the CDR3 is TGTGCCAGCAGGAAATCCGACGTGATTGACAGGGGTAGCACAGATACGCAGTATTTT.

This clonotype appeared a few times. This chain links TRBV3-1 with TRBJ2-7, with D possibly TRBD1 on 5 matching bases. Germline CDR1 LGHDT, CDR2 YNNKEL (reference sequence). Trimming removed 3 bases at V and 6 bases at J, with 15 bases between. The CDR3 runs 14 residues. The CDR3 protein is CASSHKSRVGEQYF. The CDR3 DNA reads as TGTGCCAGCAGCCATAAAAGCAGGGTGGGCGAGCAGTACTTC.

Points on this clonotype: This may arise from a read error, as a much more abundant clone is one base away. This rearrangement joins TRBV7-9 to TRBJ2-4, with 7 nucleotides matching TRBD2. The DNA end is a closer match to TRBJ2-7, so the J assignment may be wrong. CDR3 length: 15 amino acids. CDR1 is SEHNR, CDR2 FQNEAQ, per germline (reference sequence). CDR3 amino acids: CASRHASGPSHEQYF. DNA of the CDR3: TGTGCCAGCAGGCACGCTAGCGGTCCATCCCACGAGCAGTACTTC.

This clonotype was observed a single time. This chain links TRBV6-1 with TRBJ2-7; 14 bases are shared with TRBD2. CDR3 length: 16 amino acids. Germline loops: CDR1 MNHNS, CDR2 SASEGT. Trimming at V came to 7 bases and at J to 5 bases, leaving 10 bases not matched to a gene. Written as DNA, the CDR3 is TGTGCCAGCAAAAACCTCGCGGGACTAGCGGGGGACGAGCAGTACTTC. Translating gives CASKNLAGLAGDEQYF.

The chain uses TRBV5-6 and TRBJ2-5, with TRBD1 matching 10 bases. CDR3 size: 16 residues. Trimming at V came to 6 bases and at J to 3 bases, leaving 11 bases not matched to a gene. CDR1 and CDR2 from the germline V gene are SGHDT and YYEEEE. The CDR3 DNA is TGTGCCAGCAACCGACCCGGGACAGGGGTTAAAGAGACCCAGTACTTC. Translated, it gives CASNRPGTGVKETQYF.

The chain has TRBV29-1 and TRBJ1-1; D gene uncertain. Germline V lookup: CDR1 SQVTM, CDR2 ANQGSEA. With 2 bases removed from V and 4 bases from J, the gap between germline ends came to 11 bases. The CDR3 is 13 residues long. The CDR3 sequence is CSVEQGLGTEAFF. CDR3 sequence (DNA): TGCAGCGTTGAACAAGGCCTCGGCACTGAAGCTTTCTTT.

The chain links TRBV6-2 or TRBV6-3 to TRBJ1-2, with D hard to call. This CDR3 region has 15 residues. Trimming cost V 3 bases and J 1 base, with 12 bases left between them. The V gene's germline CDR1 is MNHEY and CDR2 SVGEGT. The CDR3 reads CASSYGGRNNYGYTF. Here the CDR3 DNA reads TGTGCCAGCAGTTATGGTGGCAGAAATAACTATGGCTACACCTTC.

This clonotype showed up just a few times. This chain connects TRBV29-1 to TRBJ2-5; D possibly corresponds to TRBD2 (6 bases). Trimming removed 6 bases at V and 11 bases at J, with 22 bases between. The germline V gene has CDR1 SQVTM and CDR2 ANQGSEA. The CDR3 consists of 13 residues. CDR3 nucleotide sequence: TGCAGCGTATCTGGGGACTTGAGGGAATGGCAGTACTTC. Its protein is CSVSGDLREWQYF.